These 13 T cell receptor beta chains were sequenced from one sample in a study of T cell responses to AZD1222 COVID-19 vaccine. Repertoires were generated with immunoSEQ multiplex PCR, while TCRdb's copy carries only in-frame clones and drops some. In the table there are some 130,000 clones, approximately 84% of which are singletons. This material consisted of peripheral blood, taken on day 0 of AZD1222 vaccination. Receptors originate from an adult in good health.

This clone was detected only once. The conserved phenylalanine or tryptophan is not found at the CDR3 terminus, so this likely reflects a read error. Because the CDR3's place on the DNA is in doubt, the DNA is left out and the CDR3 is given as listed by TCRdb. The chain has TRBV7-2 and TRBJ1-2; whether TRBD1, the table's D call, matches the DNA was not checked. The CDR3 is 12 amino acids long, termini counted. In germline, CDR1 is SGHTA, CDR2 FQGNSA. CDR3 region: CASSFYTGAIMV.

The chain links TRBV7-9 to TRBJ2-7; TRBD1 aligns across 10 bases. Germline CDR1 SEHNR, CDR2 FQNEAQ (reference sequence). CDR3 length equals 15 residues. The J segment lost 2 bases and the V segment lost 6 bases, leaving 7 bases of the junction unmatched. This chain's CDR3 is CASSGDRGFAYEQYF. DNA of the CDR3: TGTGCCAGCAGTGGGGACAGGGGATTTGCCTACGAGCAGTACTTC.

The DNA for the CDR3 is TGTGCCACCTCGACAGTCTACTACGAGCAGTACTTC. It translates to CATSTVYYEQYF. V gene TRBV6-5 combines with J gene TRBJ2-7, with a weak D call TRBD1 (5 bases). Germline loops: CDR1 MNHEY, CDR2 SVGAGI. The CDR3 length is 12 residues. V was clipped by 10 bases and J by 3 bases, with 13 bases between them.

The V gene is TRBV5-4, the J gene TRBJ1-4; D call uncertain. The CDR3 has 13 residues. The V and J ends lost 4 bases and 3 bases respectively, with 7 bases between them. Germline-derived CDR1 and CDR2 are SGHNT and YYREEE (reference sequence). The CDR3 loop reads CASSAPPNEKLFF. For the CDR3, the DNA is TGTGCCAGCAGCGCACCACCTAATGAAAAACTGTTTTTT.

This clone was counted once. The V call is TRBV10-3, the J call TRBJ1-3, with D possibly being TRBD1 (5 bases). Trimming removed 4 bases from V and 2 bases from J, with 9 bases in between. The CDR3 has 14 residues. Looked up from germline, CDR1 is ENHRY and CDR2 is SYGVKD. DNA of the CDR3: TGTGCCATCAGTGTGGCGGGGGCTGGAAACACCATATATTTT. Translating it yields CAISVAGAGNTIYF.

V is TRBV9 and J is TRBJ1-2; D is undetermined. Trimming removed 4 bases at V and 3 bases at J, with 13 bases between. This CDR3 spans 14 amino acids. Germline V gene sequence: CDR1 SGDLS, CDR2 YYNGEE. CDR3 DNA: TGTGCCAGCAGCCCCTTCGGAGAGGACTATGGCTACACCTTC. Translating it yields CASSPFGEDYGYTF.

The genes are TRBV6-5 and TRBJ2-7, with a possible D match to TRBD1 (6 bases). The germline gives CDR1 MNHEY, CDR2 SVGAGI. CDR3 length: 14 residues. V was pared by 7 bases and J by 6 bases, with 19 bases between. The CDR3 nucleotides are TGTGCCAGCACCCACGACAGGAGTGGCTTCGAGCAGTACTTC. Residues: CASTHDRSGFEQYF.

The rearrangement joins TRBV11-2 to TRBJ1-5; 8 positions agree with TRBD1. Germline trimming cut 1 base from V and 0 bases from J; bases unmatched to any gene: 5. The CDR3 sequence is 17 residues long. Per germline, CDR1 SGHAT and CDR2 FQNNGV. DNA for the CDR3: TGTGCCAGCAGCTTAGGGACAGGGTTTTATAGCAATCAGCCCCAGCATTTT. It specifies CASSLGTGFYSNQPQHF.

This clone was seen only once. The rearrangement joins TRBV2 to TRBJ1-2; D unclear. V lost 0 bases and J 8 bases, leaving 10 bases between the germline ends. Germline V gene data show CDR1 as SNHLY and CDR2 as FYNNEI. The CDR3 runs to 13 residues. CDR3: CASSEALAGGYTF. CDR3 bases: TGTGCCAGCAGTGAAGCGCTTGCCGGCGGCTACACCTTC.

A single count supports this clone. J is TRBJ2-1 and V is TRBV7-2, with D uncertain. Trimming shortened V by 1 base and J by 6 bases, and 16 bases separated the two germline ends. The germline V gene has CDR1 SGHTA and CDR2 FQGNSA. CDR3 length: 16 residues. CDR3 region: CASSLEGSTYFNEQFF. CDR3 sequence (DNA): TGTGCCAGCAGCTTAGAAGGGTCAACGTACTTCAATGAGCAGTTCTTC.

In this sample, this clone turned up once. The chain recombines TRBV7-6 with TRBJ1-5; no clear D gene. The CDR3 is 15 amino acids. The V gene's germline CDR1 is SGHVS and CDR2 FNYEAQ. The V end lost 1 base, the J end lost 5 bases, and 12 bases lay between the germline ends. This CDR3 is CASSLDGLSHQPQHF. The CDR3 DNA sequence: TGTGCCAGCAGCTTAGATGGTTTAAGCCATCAGCCCCAGCATTTT.

A few counts support this clone. The chain has TRBV4-2 and TRBJ2-1; TRBD2 matches at 10 bases. The J segment lost 6 bases and the V segment lost 0 bases, leaving 5 bases of the junction unmatched. CDR1 is LGHNA and CDR2 is YNFKEQ in the germline V gene. The CDR3 has 16 amino acids. CDR3 bases: TGTGCCAGCAGCCAAGATAACAGCGGGGGGGCCAATGAGCAGTTCTTC. Protein product: CASSQDNSGGANEQFF.

The CDR3 bases are TGTGCCAGCAGCTTAGTGGGATACTACGAGCAGTACTTC. Translating gives CASSLVGYYEQYF. The chain joins TRBV11-2 to TRBJ2-7; D gene uncertain. The CDR3 has 13 residues. Deletions cut 1 base from V and 3 bases from J, with 7 bases between. Germline lookup yields CDR1 SGHAT and CDR2 FQNNGV.